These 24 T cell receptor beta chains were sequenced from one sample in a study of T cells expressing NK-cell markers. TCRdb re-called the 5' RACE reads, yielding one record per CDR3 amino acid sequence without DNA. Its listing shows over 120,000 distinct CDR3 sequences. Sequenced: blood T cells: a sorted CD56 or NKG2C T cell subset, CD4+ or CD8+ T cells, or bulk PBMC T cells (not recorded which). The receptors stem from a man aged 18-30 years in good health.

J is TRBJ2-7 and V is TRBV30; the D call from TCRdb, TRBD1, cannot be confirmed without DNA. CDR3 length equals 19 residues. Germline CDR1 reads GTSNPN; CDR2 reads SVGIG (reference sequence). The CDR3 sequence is CAWSGLDRDRSLISYEQYF.

CDR3 region: CASSEYQGTDTQYF. The chain is built from TRBV25-1 and TRBJ2-3. The CDR3 has 14 residues. Germline V gene data show CDR1 as MGHDK and CDR2 as SYGVNS.

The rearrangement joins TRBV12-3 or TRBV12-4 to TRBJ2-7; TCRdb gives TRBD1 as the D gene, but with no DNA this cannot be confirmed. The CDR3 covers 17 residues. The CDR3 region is CASSSGTGSSAAYEQYF.

The CDR3 spells CASSPRASVAYNEQFF. This chain uses TRBV3-1 with TRBJ2-1; checking the TCRdb D call of TRBD1 is not possible without DNA. The CDR3 extends over 16 amino acids. Germline loops: CDR1 LGHDT, CDR2 YNNKEL (reference sequence).

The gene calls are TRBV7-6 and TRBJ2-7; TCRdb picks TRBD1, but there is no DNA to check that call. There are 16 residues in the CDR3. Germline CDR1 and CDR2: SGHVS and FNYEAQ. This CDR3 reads CASSLGPGQGGYEQYF.

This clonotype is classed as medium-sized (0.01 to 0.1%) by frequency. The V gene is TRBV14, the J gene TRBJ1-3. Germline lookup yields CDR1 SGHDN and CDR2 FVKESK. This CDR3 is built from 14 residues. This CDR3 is CASAWIDSGNTIYF.

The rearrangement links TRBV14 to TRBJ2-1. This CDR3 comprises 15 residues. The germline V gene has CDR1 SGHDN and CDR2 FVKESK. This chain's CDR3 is CASSQDLSSYNEQFF.

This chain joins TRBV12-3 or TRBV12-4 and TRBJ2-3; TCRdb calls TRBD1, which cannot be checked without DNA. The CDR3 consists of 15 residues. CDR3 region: CASSSGTGGWDTQYF.

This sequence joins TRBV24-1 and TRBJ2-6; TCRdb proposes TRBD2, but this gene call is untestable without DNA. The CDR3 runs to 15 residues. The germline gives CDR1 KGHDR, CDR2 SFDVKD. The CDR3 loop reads CATSPSLDGANVLTF.

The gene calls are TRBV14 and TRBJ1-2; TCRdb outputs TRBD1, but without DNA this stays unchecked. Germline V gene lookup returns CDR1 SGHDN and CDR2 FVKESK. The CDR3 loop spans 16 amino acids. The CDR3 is CASSQGPGTDYYGYTF.

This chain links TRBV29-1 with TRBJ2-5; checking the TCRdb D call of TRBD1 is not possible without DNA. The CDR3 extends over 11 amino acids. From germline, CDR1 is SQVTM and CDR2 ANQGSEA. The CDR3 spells CSVRGQGSQYF.

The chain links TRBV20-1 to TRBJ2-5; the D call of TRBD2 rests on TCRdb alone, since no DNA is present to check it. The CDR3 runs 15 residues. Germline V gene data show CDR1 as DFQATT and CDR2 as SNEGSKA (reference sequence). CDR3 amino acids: CSANPSGRALETQYF.

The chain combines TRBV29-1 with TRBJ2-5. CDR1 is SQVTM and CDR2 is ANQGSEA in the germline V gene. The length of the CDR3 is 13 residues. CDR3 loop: CSVDGQPKETQYF. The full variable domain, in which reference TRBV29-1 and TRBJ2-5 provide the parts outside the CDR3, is SAVISQKPSRDICQRGTSLTIQCQVDSQVTMMFWYRQQPGQSLTLIATANQGSEATYESGFVIDKFPISRPNLTFSTLTVSNMSPEDSSIYLCSVDGQPKETQYFGPGTRLLVL.

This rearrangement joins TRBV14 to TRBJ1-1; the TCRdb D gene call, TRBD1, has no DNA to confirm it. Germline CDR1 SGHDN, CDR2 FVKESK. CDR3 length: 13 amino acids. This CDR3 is CASSVGTATEAFF.

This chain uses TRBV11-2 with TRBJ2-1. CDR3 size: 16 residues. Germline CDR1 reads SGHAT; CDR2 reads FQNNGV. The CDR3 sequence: CASSPRVGPAYNEQFF. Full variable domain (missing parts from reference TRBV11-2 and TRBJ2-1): EAGVAQSPRYKIIEKRQSVAFWCNPISGHATLYWYQQILGQGPKLLIQFQNNGVVDDSQLPKDRFSAERLKGVDSTLKIQPAKLEDSAVYLCASSPRVGPAYNEQFFGPGTRLTVL.

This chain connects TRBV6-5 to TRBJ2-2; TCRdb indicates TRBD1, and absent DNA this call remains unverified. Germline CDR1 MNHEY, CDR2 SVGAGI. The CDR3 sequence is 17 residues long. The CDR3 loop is CASSYSIGAGRTGELFF.

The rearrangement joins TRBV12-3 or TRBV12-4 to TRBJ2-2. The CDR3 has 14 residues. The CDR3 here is CASSLDGHTGELFF.

The CDR3 sequence: CSATAPPGELFF. The chain recombines TRBV29-1 with TRBJ2-2; TCRdb proposes TRBD1, but this gene call is untestable without DNA. The germline gives CDR1 SQVTM, CDR2 ANQGSEA. This CDR3 region has 12 residues.

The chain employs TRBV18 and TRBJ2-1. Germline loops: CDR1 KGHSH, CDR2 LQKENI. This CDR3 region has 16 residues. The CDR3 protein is CASSPAVLSSYNEQFF.

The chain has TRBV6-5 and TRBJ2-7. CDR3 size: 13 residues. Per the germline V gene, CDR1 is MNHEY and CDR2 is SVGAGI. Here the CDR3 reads CASSYGEPYEQYF.

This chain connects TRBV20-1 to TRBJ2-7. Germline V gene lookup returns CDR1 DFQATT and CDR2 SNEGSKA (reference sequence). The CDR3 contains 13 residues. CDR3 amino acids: CSALDRRSYEQYF.

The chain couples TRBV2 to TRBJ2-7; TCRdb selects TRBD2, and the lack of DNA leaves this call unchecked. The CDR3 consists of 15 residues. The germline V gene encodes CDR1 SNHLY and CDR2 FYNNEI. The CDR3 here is CARDGREGSGYEQYF.

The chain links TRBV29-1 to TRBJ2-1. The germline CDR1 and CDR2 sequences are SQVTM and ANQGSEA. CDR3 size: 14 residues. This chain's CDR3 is CSGRLADSYNEQFF.

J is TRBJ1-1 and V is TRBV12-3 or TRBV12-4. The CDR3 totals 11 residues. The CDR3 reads CASRGNTEAFF.